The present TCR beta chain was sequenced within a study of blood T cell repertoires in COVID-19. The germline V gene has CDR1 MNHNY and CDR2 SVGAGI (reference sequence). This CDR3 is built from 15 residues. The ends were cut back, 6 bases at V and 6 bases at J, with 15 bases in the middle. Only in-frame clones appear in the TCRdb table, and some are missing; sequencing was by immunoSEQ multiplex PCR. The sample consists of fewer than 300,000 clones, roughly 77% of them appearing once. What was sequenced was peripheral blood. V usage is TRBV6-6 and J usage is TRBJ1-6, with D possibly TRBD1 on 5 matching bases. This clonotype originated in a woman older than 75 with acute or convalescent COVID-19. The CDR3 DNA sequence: TGTGCCAGCAGATCAGGGTTTTGGCGTAATTCACCCCTCCACTTT. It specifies CASRSGFWRNSPLHF.